Shown below are 11 T cell receptor beta chains from a single sample sequenced in a study of PD-L1 blockade in urothelial cancer. Time point defined: pretreatment peripheral blood. Assay: immunoSEQ multiplex PCR; the TCRdb copy retains only in-frame clones and omits some. Among 70,000 to 95,000 clones listed, 84% were seen once. The sample here was PBMCs, taken around atezolizumab (anti-PD-L1) treatment. Every receptor here comes from a man in his 60s with urothelial cancer.

The genes are TRBV2 and TRBJ2-5, with 9 bases that match TRBD1. Trimming removed 7 bases from V and 5 bases from J; junction bases left unmatched: 8. The CDR3 sequence is 14 residues long. Germline CDR1 and CDR2: SNHLY and FYNNEI. As DNA, the CDR3 is TGTGCCAGCATGGCGGGACAGGGATCGGAGACCCAGTACTTC. Its translation: CASMAGQGSETQYF.

In this sample, this clone turned up a few times. The chain joins TRBV30 to TRBJ1-6; D is unclear. Germline loops: CDR1 GTSNPN, CDR2 SVGIG (reference sequence). V was shortened by 1 base and J by 9 bases, with 4 bases between the two germline ends. This CDR3 has 11 amino acids. Here the CDR3 reads CAWSDSSPLHF. CDR3 DNA: TGTGCCTGGAGTGATAGTTCACCCCTCCACTTT.

The V gene is TRBV6-1, the J gene TRBJ2-3; TRBD2 aligns across 8 bases. The V and J ends lost 9 bases and 3 bases, in that order; junction bases with no gene match: 8. Germline loops: CDR1 MNHNS, CDR2 SASEGT. This CDR3 has 14 amino acids. CDR3 DNA sequence: TGTGCCAGATCGAGCGGGAGTGGGACAGATACGCAGTATTTT. Its translation is CARSSGSGTDTQYF.

The chain recombines TRBV18 with TRBJ1-3, with 9 bases matching TRBD1. From germline, CDR1 is KGHSH and CDR2 LQKENI. This CDR3 contains 16 residues. After removal of 1 base from V and 3 bases from J, the junction contained 4 bases not matched to a gene. The CDR3 spells CASSPQDRGDGNTIYF. The CDR3 DNA reads TGTGCCAGCTCACCACAGGACAGGGGTGATGGAAACACCATATATTTT.

The V gene is TRBV11-2, the J gene TRBJ2-3, with 11 bases that match TRBD2. Germline V lookup: CDR1 SGHAT, CDR2 FQNNGV. The CDR3 has 15 amino acids. J was trimmed by 3 bases and V by 2 bases; bases with no gene match: 1. The CDR3 DNA reads TGTGCCAGCAGCTTATCTAGCGGGAGGACAGATACGCAGTATTTT. Amino acids: CASSLSSGRTDTQYF. The full variable domain, completed using reference TRBV11-2 and TRBJ2-3, is EAGVAQSPRYKIIEKRQSVAFWCNPISGHATLYWYQQILGQGPKLLIQFQNNGVVDDSQLPKDRFSAERLKGVDSTLKIQPAKLEDSAVYLCASSLSSGRTDTQYFGPGTRLTVL.

V gene TRBV10-1 combines with J gene TRBJ2-7; tentatively, D is TRBD1 (5 bases). The length of the CDR3 is 11 residues. Germline V gene sequence: CDR1 WNHNN, CDR2 SYGVQD (reference sequence). Trimming removed 4 bases from V and 6 bases from J, with 7 bases in between. CDR3 DNA: TGCGCCAGCAGTGCAGGGCTCGAGCAGTACTTC. Translating it yields CASSAGLEQYF.

The chain recombines TRBV19 with TRBJ2-1; 8 nucleotides match TRBD2. V lost 6 bases to trimming and J lost 10 bases; unmatched junction nucleotides: 17. The CDR3 runs 16 residues. Looked up from germline, CDR1 is LNHDA and CDR2 is SQIVND (reference sequence). CDR3 DNA: TGTGCCAGTAGCGGGAGGGCCATTGGGGGACAACGGGAGCAGTTCTTC. As protein: CASSGRAIGGQREQFF.

The chain combines TRBV5-1 with TRBJ2-7; 7 bases line up with TRBD1. The germline V gene encodes CDR1 SGHRS and CDR2 YFSETQ. This CDR3 contains 15 residues. Trimming removed 5 bases from V and 0 bases from J; junction bases left unmatched: 8. CDR3: CASSRESGGSYEQYF. The CDR3 DNA sequence: TGCGCCAGCAGTAGGGAATCAGGGGGCTCCTACGAGCAGTACTTC.

Only one count was recorded for this clone. The chain uses TRBV7-6 and TRBJ2-3; possible D gene TRBD2, 5 bases. Germline V CDR1 and CDR2: SGHVS, FNYEAQ. The length of the CDR3 is 16 residues. Trimming removed 1 base from V and 5 bases from J, with 16 bases in between. CDR3 nucleotides: TGTGCCAGCAGCTTAGGCGTATCCGTCCGGGGAGATACGCAGTATTTT. It specifies CASSLGVSVRGDTQYF.

Remarks on this clone: One junction end does not reproduce the germline sequence, and a read error may be involved. This chain connects TRBV5-1 to TRBJ2-7, with 7 bases identical to TRBD1. The CDR3 is 15 amino acids. Germline V CDR1 and CDR2: SGHRS, YFSETQ. CDR3: CASSRQGFGSYEQYF. As DNA, the CDR3 is TGTGCCAGCAGCCGACAGGGATTTGGGAGCTACGAGCAGTACTTC. The entire variable domain, with the rest obtained from reference TRBV5-1 and TRBJ2-7, is as follows: KAGVTQTPRYLIKTRGQQVTLSCSPISGHRSVSWYQQTPGQGLQFLFEYFSETQRNKGNFPGRFSGRQFSNSRSEMNVSTLELGDSALYLCASSRQGFGSYEQYFGPGTRLTVT.

The V call is TRBV5-4, the J call TRBJ2-5; D is undetermined. CDR1 and CDR2 from the germline V gene are SGHNT and YYREEE (reference sequence). Deletions cut 9 bases from V and 1 base from J, with 19 bases between. This CDR3 has 15 residues. CDR3 nucleotides: TGTGCCACCTACGAAAGGAGCAGCTTCCAAGAGACCCAGTACTTC. It specifies CATYERSSFQETQYF.